Each of the 7 T cell receptor beta chains below was sequenced from the same sample in a study of blood T cell repertoires in COVID-19. The repertoire was sequenced with immunoSEQ multiplex PCR; TCRdb's copy has only in-frame clones and lacks some. The table lists under 80,000 clones, about 87% of them singletons, with around 6.1% in the top ten. The material sequenced was peripheral blood. The receptor source for this set is a man aged 60-69 years with acute or convalescent COVID-19.

The chain employs TRBV29-1 and TRBJ2-3; 9 positions match TRBD1. The V gene end was trimmed by 3 bases and the J gene end by 2 bases; junction bases not matched to a gene: 3. From germline, CDR1 is SQVTM and CDR2 ANQGSEA. CDR3 length: 14 residues. In DNA, the CDR3 is TGCAGCGTTGACAGGGACAGGGTCACAGATACGCAGTATTTT. As protein: CSVDRDRVTDTQYF.

This clone has a single count. V gene TRBV11-2 combines with J gene TRBJ2-3; TRBD1 matches at 9 bases. V was pared by 0 bases and J by 5 bases, with 3 bases of the junction left unmatched. This CDR3 has 15 residues. Germline V gives CDR1 SGHAT, CDR2 FQNNGV. The DNA for the CDR3 is TGTGCCAGCAGCTTAGAGGGACAGGGTGGAGATACGCAGTATTTT. Translated: CASSLEGQGGDTQYF.

For the CDR3, the DNA is TGTGCCAGTAGTTTATCCGGGTCTTTCACTAATTCACCCCTCCACTTT. It codes for CASSLSGSFTNSPLHF. The rearrangement links TRBV19 to TRBJ1-6, with D hard to call. This CDR3 is built from 16 residues. V lost 5 bases, J lost 6 bases, and 17 bases lay in between. CDR1 and CDR2 from the germline V gene are LNHDA and SQIVND (reference sequence).

This rearrangement joins TRBV4-1 to TRBJ1-6; D is ambiguous. CDR3 length: 16 residues. Germline V gene data show CDR1 as MGHRA and CDR2 as YSYEKL. Trimming took off 4 bases at V and 7 bases at J, with 17 bases between the two ends. As DNA, the CDR3 is TGCGCCAGCAGCCTCGAGGCACGCGGGGAGAATTCACCCCTCCACTTT. It specifies CASSLEARGENSPLHF.

The gene calls are TRBV4-3 and TRBJ2-1; weak D call: TRBD2 (5 bases). This CDR3 region has 17 residues. Trimming pared 0 bases from V and 1 base from J, leaving 13 bases between. The germline CDR1 and CDR2 sequences are LGHNA and YSLEER. The DNA of the CDR3 is TGCGCCAGCAGCCAAGACAGGACTCTCGGGTCCTACAATGAGCAGTTCTTC. This codes for CASSQDRTLGSYNEQFF.

J is TRBJ2-1 and V is TRBV9, with D perhaps matching TRBD2 (6 bases). Trimming took off 0 bases at V and 2 bases at J, with 9 bases between the two ends. CDR3 length: 15 residues. Looked up from germline, CDR1 is SGDLS and CDR2 is YYNGEE. CDR3 nucleotides: TGTGCCAGCAGCGTAGGCGGGGAAGCCTACAATGAGCAGTTCTTC. Its translation: CASSVGGEAYNEQFF. Full variable domain (remainder filled in from reference TRBV9 and TRBJ2-1): DSGVTQTPKHLITATGQRVTLRCSPRSGDLSVYWYQQSLDQGLQFLIQYYNGEERAKGNILERFSAQQFPDLHSELNLSSLELGDSALYFCASSVGGEAYNEQFFGPGTRLTVL.

The chain links TRBV5-8 to TRBJ2-2; possible D gene TRBD1, 5 bases. Germline lookup yields CDR1 SGHTS and CDR2 YDEGEE. Trimming took off 0 bases at V and 1 base at J, with 10 bases between the two ends. CDR3 size: 16 residues. The CDR3 DNA reads TGTGCCAGCAGCTTGGTCTTCCAGGGGAACACCGGGGAGCTGTTTTTT. Translating it yields CASSLVFQGNTGELFF.